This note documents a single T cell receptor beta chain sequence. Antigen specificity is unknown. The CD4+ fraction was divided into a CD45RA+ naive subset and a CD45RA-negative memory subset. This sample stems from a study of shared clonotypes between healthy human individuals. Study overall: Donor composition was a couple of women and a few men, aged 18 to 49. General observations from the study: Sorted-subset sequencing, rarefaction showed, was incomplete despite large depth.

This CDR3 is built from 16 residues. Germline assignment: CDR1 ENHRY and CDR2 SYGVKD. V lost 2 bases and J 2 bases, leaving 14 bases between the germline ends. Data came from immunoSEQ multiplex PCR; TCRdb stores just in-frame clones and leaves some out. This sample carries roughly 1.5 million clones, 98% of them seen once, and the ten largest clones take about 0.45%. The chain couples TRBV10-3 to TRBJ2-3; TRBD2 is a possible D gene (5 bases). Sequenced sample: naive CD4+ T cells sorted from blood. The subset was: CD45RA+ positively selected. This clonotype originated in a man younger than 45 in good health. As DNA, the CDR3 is TGTGCCATCAGTGAGCTTTACGCGGGCTCCACAGATACGCAGTATTTT. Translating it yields CAISELYAGSTDTQYF.